This T cell receptor (beta chain) came from a study of long-term antiretroviral therapy in people with HIV. With survey level as its setting, the immunoSEQ assay was v3.0. Sequenced by immunoSEQ multiplex PCR; TCRdb stores in-frame clones only, minus some. Altogether tens of thousands of clones are present, about 88% being singletons, with the ten largest covering under 8.5%. On this clone: The target antigen is unknown.

Whole-study results and caveats: Post-ART samples showed increased diversity that remained below transplant donor control levels. Clonotypes expanded prior to ART showed repertoire dominance at all sampled time points.

The samples comprised about 1-10 million cryopreserved PBMC ahead of DNA extraction. This CDR3 is built from 18 residues. The germline V gene encodes CDR1 SNHLY and CDR2 FYNNEI. The V end lost 1 base, the J end lost 0 bases, and 17 bases lay between the germline ends. The gene calls are TRBV2 and TRBJ2-3; TRBD2 is a possible D gene (6 bases). This clonotype originated in a man between 60 and 75 years old with HIV. Sequencing was performed on unsorted PBMCs, taken 0.6 years after starting antiretroviral therapy. CDR3: CASSEGPPLASSTDTQYF. The CDR3 nucleotides read TGTGCCAGCAGTGAAGGCCCTCCCCTAGCGTCTAGCACAGATACGCAGTATTTT.